This is a list of T cell receptor beta chains from one sample in a study of read filtering for tumor transcriptome and immune sequencing. TCRdb fed the reads into MiXCR, producing one record per CDR3 protein. The sample holds over 50,000 distinct CDR3 sequences; roughly 19% are singletons and the top ten take 9.5% to 13%. Sequencing was carried out using a population of CD138-negative cells sorted from bone marrow. Every receptor here comes from a donor at least 40 years old with multiple myeloma. CDR3s include the opening cysteine and the closing phenylalanine or tryptophan. D genes are given only for firm matches. Each size is how often the clone was seen (once, few, many) or a class if it is expanded.

NA,TRBJ2-3,many,TRBV6-2/TRBV6-3,TGTGCCAGCAGGGATGGCCCTAGCACAGATACGCAGTATTTT,CASRDGPSTDTQYF
NA,TRBJ2-3,many,TRBV6-6,TGTGCCAGCAGTTACTTCGGCAGGGAAGCAGATACGCAGTATTTT,CASSYFGREADTQYF
NA,TRBJ1-6,many,TRBV28,TGTGCCAGCAGTCTTGGGGATTCACCCCTCCACTTT,CASSLGDSPLHF
TRBD2,TRBJ2-1,few,TRBV20-1,TGCAGTGCTAGAGCGGCGGGGGGGCCTGACAATGAGCAGTTCTTC,CSARAAGGPDNEQFF
NA,TRBJ1-1,many,TRBV12-3/TRBV12-4,TGTGCCAGCAGTTTAGAGTTTCAGGAGCAAGCTTTCTTT,CASSLEFQEQAFF
NA,TRBJ2-3,many,TRBV15,TGTGCCACCAGCAGAGATCGAGACCAAAGGGGGGCAGATACGCAGTATTTT,CATSRDRDQRGADTQYF
TRBD1,TRBJ2-1,many,TRBV20-1,TGCAGTGCTAGGGGCGGAGACAGGGGGTACAATGAGCAGTTCTTC,CSARGGDRGYNEQFF
NA,TRBJ2-5,many,TRBV12-3/TRBV12-4,TGTGCCAGCAGTTTAAATCCGGATGGGACCCAGTACTTC,CASSLNPDGTQYF
NA,TRBJ2-1,many,TRBV29-1,TGCAGCGTTGGCCCATTATTGAGGGGCAATGAGCAGTTCTTC,CSVGPLLRGNEQFF
NA,TRBJ1-4,many,TRBV29-1,TGCAGCGTTGAGATGACCGGCCTCAATGAAAAACTGTTTTTT,CSVEMTGLNEKLFF
NA,TRBJ2-2,many,TRBV5-1,TGCGCCAGCAGCTTGAAGTATGGACCCGGGGAGCTGTTTTTT,CASSLKYGPGELFF
NA,TRBJ2-2,once,TRBV2,TGTGCCAGTGGAGGCAGGAGGAACACCGGGGAGCTGTTTTTT,CASGGRRNTGELFF
NA,TRBJ1-1,medium-sized,TRBV7-9,TGTGCCAGCAGCTTAGATGGGGGAGGCACTGAAGCTTTCTTT,CASSLDGGGTEAFF